One sample yielded the 19 T cell receptor beta chains listed below, sequenced in a study of shared clonotypes between healthy human individuals. This table comes from immunoSEQ multiplex PCR, and its TCRdb copy is limited to in-frame clones, with some not included. Seen here are about 1 million clones, about 70% observed once, and the top ten hold over 1.3%. Sequenced: memory CD4+ T cells sorted from blood. The subset is: CD45RA-negative fraction. The receptor source for this set is a man between 18 and 29 years old in good health.

V is TRBV5-6 and J is TRBJ2-4; D is tentatively TRBD1 or TRBD2 (5 bases each). The CDR3 sequence is 14 residues long. CDR1 is SGHDT, CDR2 YYEEEE, per germline. V lost 6 bases and J lost 2, with 12 bases in between. The CDR3 DNA reads TGTGCCAGCACCCGAGGGGAATCCAAAAACATTCAGTACTTC. Translating it yields CASTRGESKNIQYF.

The gene calls are TRBV28 and TRBJ2-3; the D gene is possibly TRBD1 (6 bases). CDR1 is MDHEN, CDR2 SYDVKM, per germline. The CDR3 has 15 residues. The ends were cut back, 6 bases at V and 2 bases at J, with 15 bases in the middle. The CDR3 spells CASRVGGAHTDTQYF. In nucleotides, the CDR3 is TGTGCCAGCAGGGTTGGGGGCGCCCACACAGATACGCAGTATTTT.

This clone was counted at least ten times. This CDR3 is also generated by other DNA sequences in the sample. V is TRBV28 and J is TRBJ2-5; 12 nucleotides line up with TRBD2. The V gene end was trimmed by 3 bases and the J gene end by 1 base; junction bases not matched to a gene: 0. The CDR3 is made up of 15 amino acids. Germline assignment: CDR1 MDHEN and CDR2 SYDVKM. CDR3 coding DNA: TGTGCCAGCAGTTTGACTAGCGGGGGCCAAGAGACCCAGTACTTC. Residues: CASSLTSGGQETQYF. The variable domain in full, with the rest retrieved from reference TRBV28 and TRBJ2-5, is DVKVTQSSRYLVKRTGEKVFLECVQDMDHENMFWYRQDPGLGLRLIYFSYDVKMKEKGDIPEGYSVSREKKERFSLILESASTNQTSMYLCASSLTSGGQETQYFGPGTRLLVL.

The J gene is TRBJ2-1, the V gene TRBV7-2, with 9 bases aligning to TRBD2. This CDR3 has 15 residues. In germline, CDR1 is SGHTA, CDR2 FQGNSA. The V segment lost 1 base and the J segment 5 bases; nucleotides outside the gene matches: 3. CDR3 sequence: CASSLGGRVDNEQFF. Written as DNA, the CDR3 is TGTGCCAGCAGCTTAGGCGGGAGGGTGGACAATGAGCAGTTCTTC.

CDR3 sequence: CASSSWTGRTGELFF. CDR3 nucleotide sequence: TGTGCCAGCAGTTCCTGGACAGGGCGGACCGGGGAGCTGTTTTTT. The V and J genes are TRBV27 and TRBJ2-2; 8 bases are a match to TRBD1. This CDR3 spans 15 amino acids. Per the germline V gene, CDR1 is MNHEY and CDR2 is SMNVEV (reference sequence). V gave up 4 bases and J gave up 5 bases; unmatched junction bases: 6.

CDR3 in DNA: TGTGCCAGCAGCCCCGGGACTAGCGGGAGAGTCTACGAGCAGTACTTC. Its translation is CASSPGTSGRVYEQYF. The chain uses TRBV5-6 and TRBJ2-7, with TRBD2 matching over 14 bases. This CDR3 spans 16 amino acids. V was pared by 4 bases and J by 3 bases, with 6 bases of the junction left unmatched. The germline V gene encodes CDR1 SGHDT and CDR2 YYEEEE.

This clone was counted only a few times. The chain couples TRBV25-1 to TRBJ2-7; no firm D call. Per the germline V gene, CDR1 is MGHDK and CDR2 is SYGVNS. The CDR3 contains 12 residues. Trimming stripped 6 bases from V and 7 bases from J, with 13 bases between. In DNA form, the CDR3 reads TGTGCCAGCAGACCCGGCCTTATGGAGCAGTACTTC. This codes for CASRPGLMEQYF.

This clone has a handful of counts. The chain uses TRBV7-3 and TRBJ2-2; 7 positions match TRBD1. This CDR3 is built from 13 residues. Germline V gene data show CDR1 as SGHTA and CDR2 as FQGTGA. J lost 7 bases, V lost 5 bases, and 4 bases had no gene match. The DNA of the CDR3 is TGTGCCAGCAGCCCCCGGACAGGCGGGGAGCTGTTTTTT. As protein: CASSPRTGGELFF.

This rearrangement joins TRBV19 to TRBJ1-4; D unresolved. The V gene lost 5 bases and the J gene lost 8 bases, with 6 bases spanning the gap. Looked up from germline, CDR1 is LNHDA and CDR2 is SQIVND (reference sequence). The CDR3 loop spans 11 amino acids. The CDR3 coding sequence is TGTGCCAGTAGTGAACGGGAAAAACTGTTTTTT. This codes for CASSEREKLFF.

Of note for this clone: Other DNA sequences in the same sample also yield this CDR3. This chain joins TRBV6-5 and TRBJ1-1, with D maybe TRBD1 (5 bases). V shed 0 bases and J shed 0 bases, with 11 bases lying between them. CDR3 length: 16 residues. Germline V CDR1 and CDR2: MNHEY, SVGAGI. In DNA form, the CDR3 reads TGTGCCAGCAGTTACTCGCAGGGCCCGATGAACACTGAAGCTTTCTTT. Protein: CASSYSQGPMNTEAFF.

This clone was observed a handful of times. The chain recombines TRBV6-1 with TRBJ2-7, with D perhaps matching TRBD2 (5 bases). The CDR3 consists of 13 residues. V was trimmed by 11 bases and J by 1 base, leaving 15 bases between them. Germline V CDR1 and CDR2: MNHNS, SASEGT. CDR3: CASGRARSYEQYF. The CDR3 coding sequence is TGTGCCTCTGGGCGGGCTAGGTCCTACGAGCAGTACTTC.

This chain joins TRBV7-9 and TRBJ1-4, with 9 bases identical to TRBD1. Germline lookup yields CDR1 SEHNR and CDR2 FQNEAQ (reference sequence). This CDR3 has 14 residues. V gave up 5 bases and J gave up 4 bases; unmatched junction bases: 2. In DNA, the CDR3 is TGTGCCAGCAGCCCGGACAGGGGTAATGAAAAACTGTTTTTT. This sequence encodes CASSPDRGNEKLFF.

The J gene is TRBJ1-4, the V gene TRBV5-1; no clear D gene. The CDR3 covers 15 residues. Germline V CDR1 and CDR2: SGHRS, YFSETQ. The V end lost 4 bases, the J end lost 5 bases, and 15 bases lay between the germline ends. CDR3 in amino acids: CASSPPQAGNEKLFF. CDR3 coding DNA: TGCGCCAGCAGCCCTCCCCAGGCCGGGAATGAAAAACTGTTTTTT.

This clone was observed once. This chain joins TRBV4-1 and TRBJ1-6, with D possibly TRBD1 on 5 matching bases. CDR1 is MGHRA, CDR2 YSYEKL, per germline. The V end lost 1 base, the J end lost 8 bases, and 15 bases lay between the germline ends. The CDR3 has 16 residues. CDR3 protein: CASSQGIGGAYSPLHF. As DNA, the CDR3 is TGCGCCAGCAGCCAAGGTATCGGGGGTGCCTATTCACCCCTCCACTTT.

The chain uses TRBV9 and TRBJ2-2, with D hard to call. This CDR3 region has 14 residues. V shed 7 bases and J shed 3 bases, with 13 bases lying between them. In germline, CDR1 is SGDLS, CDR2 YYNGEE. CDR3 sequence reads: CASRKTPDTGELFF. The CDR3 DNA is TGTGCCAGCCGGAAGACACCCGACACCGGGGAGCTGTTTTTT.

This clone was picked up a small number of times. The chain carries TRBV18 and TRBJ1-2, with a tentative D call TRBD1 (6 bases). Trimming shortened V by 2 bases and J by 3 bases, and 10 bases separated the two germline ends. In germline, CDR1 is KGHSH, CDR2 LQKENI. The CDR3 length is 14 residues. This CDR3 is CASSPDRTYYGYTF. The CDR3 DNA reads as TGTGCCAGCTCACCAGACAGGACATACTATGGCTACACCTTC.

The chain links TRBV29-1 to TRBJ1-1; D not resolved. Between the trimmed V and J ends, which lost 7 bases and 6 bases, there was a span of 21 bases. CDR3 length: 14 residues. Germline lookup yields CDR1 SQVTM and CDR2 ANQGSEA. The CDR3 sequence is CSGRADPYVPEAFF. The CDR3 nucleotides are TGCAGCGGGCGGGCCGACCCTTATGTCCCTGAAGCTTTCTTT. Variable domain in full (rest from reference TRBV29-1 and TRBJ1-1): SAVISQKPSRDICQRGTSLTIQCQVDSQVTMMFWYRQQPGQSLTLIATANQGSEATYESGFVIDKFPISRPNLTFSTLTVSNMSPEDSSIYLCSGRADPYVPEAFFGQGTRLTVV.

CDR3 nucleotide sequence: TGTGCCAGCTCACCGGTCAGGGTGATGTCTAACACCGGGGAGCTGTTTTTT. The encoded protein is CASSPVRVMSNTGELFF. The chain is built from TRBV18 and TRBJ2-2, with D perhaps TRBD1 (5 bases). The V gene lost 3 bases and the J gene lost 2 bases, with 16 bases spanning the gap. CDR1 is KGHSH and CDR2 is LQKENI in the germline V gene. The CDR3 is 17 residues long. Full variable domain (remainder filled in from reference TRBV18 and TRBJ2-2): NAGVMQNPRHLVRRRGQEARLRCSPMKGHSHVYWYRQLPEEGLKFMVYLQKENIIDESGMPKERFSAEFPKEGPSILRIQQVVRGDSAAYFCASSPVRVMSNTGELFFGEGSRLTVL.

About this clone itself: This sample includes further DNA sequences coding for the same CDR3. V and J are TRBV2 and TRBJ2-1, with 8 nucleotides matching TRBD1. This CDR3 region has 15 residues. V gave up 6 bases and J gave up 0 bases; unmatched junction bases: 4. Germline CDR1 is SNHLY and CDR2 is FYNNEI. The CDR3 spells CASSPDRGSYNEQFF. Written as DNA, the CDR3 is TGTGCCAGCAGCCCCGACAGGGGCTCCTACAATGAGCAGTTCTTC.